The T cell receptor beta chain described here comes from a study of cytomegalovirus exposure and HLA in healthy donors. Comment on this clone: Its antigen is not known.

Use of 60 Vbeta and 13 Jbeta primers characterized the PCR. Profiling relied on immunoSEQ multiplex PCR, and the TCRdb table lists in-frame clones only, not all of them. Found here are around 150,000 clones, around 75% of them singletons; the top ten hold about 4.9%. Findings and caveats of the study: Some V segments could not be told apart, so they were left out, TRBV6-2 and TRBV6-3 among them.

The CDR3 spans 13 residues. Germline lookup yields CDR1 GTSNPN and CDR2 SVGIG (reference sequence). V lost 3 bases to trimming and J lost 7 bases, with 15 bases between them. The chain employs TRBV30 and TRBJ2-5; D possibly corresponds to TRBD2 (5 bases). The sample consisted of PBMCs. This receptor was identified in a male donor in good health and CMV-seronegative. CDR3 DNA: TGTGCCTGGAGCACGGGATCCGGTGGGACCCAGTACTTC. Amino acid sequence: CAWSTGSGGTQYF.